The T cell receptor (beta chain) described here comes from a study of blood T cell repertoires in COVID-19. This CDR3 has 17 amino acids. Looked up from germline, CDR1 is LGHDT and CDR2 is YNNKEL (reference sequence). With V trimmed by 0 bases and J by 8 bases, 12 bases remained unmatched. This clone appeared a single time. Clones were read by immunoSEQ multiplex PCR, and TCRdb kept only the in-frame ones, dropping some. The sample carries about 200,000 clones, around four fifths recorded once. The chain joins TRBV3-1 (or the pseudogene TRBV3-2) to TRBJ2-1, with TRBD2 matching over 8 bases. The TCR sequence derives from a human donor in a cohort sampled during active COVID-19. The sample comprised peripheral blood. Written as DNA, the CDR3 is TGTGCCAGCAGCCAAGATTTGTTCCCAGCGGGAGTTCATGAGCAGTTCTTC. It translates to CASSQDLFPAGVHEQFF.